The 7 T cell receptor beta chains listed next were all sequenced from one sample in a study of human T cells and chemical hapten exposure listed by TCRdb under 2021. The receptor library was made with RACE. Sequencing was performed on a NextSeq 500. TCRdb reprocessing: public reads trimmed at Q25 with fastp, clones called with MiXCR, in-frame beta chains kept. Rows are combined by CDR3 protein, so each entry shows the most common genes and DNA. The sample table holds about 57,000 distinct CDR3 sequences, of which about 9.3% were seen once. The ten largest make up about 14% of the sample. Interpreted using the paper, the time point label stands for: patch test 1, 2 weeks after DPC sensitization. Read against the paper, the sample's treatment or condition label means: therapeutic diphenylcyclopropenone sensitization with weekly scalp DPC. The specimen comprised whole blood, sampled in connection with sensitization to the hapten diphenylcyclopropenone (DPC). These receptor sequences come from a woman in her thirties or forties with alopecia areata. Some clones in this sample may be carry-over from other donors' samples.

This sequence joins TRBV7-2 and TRBJ1-6; D gene unclear. Trimming took off 1 base at V and 7 bases at J, with 11 bases between the two ends. The CDR3 extends over 15 amino acids. In germline, CDR1 is SGHTA, CDR2 FQGNSA. DNA of the CDR3: TGTGCCAGCAGCTTAGGTCCCAGAAAGAATTCACCCCTCCACTTT. As protein: CASSLGPRKNSPLHF. The full variable domain, completed using reference TRBV7-2 and TRBJ1-6, is GAGVSQSPSNKVTEKGKDVELRCDPISGHTALYWYRQSLGQGLEFLIYFQGNSAPDKSGLPSDRFSAERTGGSVSTLTIQRTQQEDSAVYLCASSLGPRKNSPLHFGNGTRLTVT.

Ten or more counts support this clonotype. The chain recombines TRBV3-1 with TRBJ2-1; 11 bases map to TRBD2. The CDR3 loop spans 19 amino acids. Germline lookup yields CDR1 LGHDT and CDR2 YNNKEL (reference sequence). Unmatched junction bases numbered 15, after V lost 4 bases and J lost 4 bases. The chain's CDR3 is CASSRLTSGDLERYNEQFF. Written as DNA, the CDR3 is TGTGCCAGCAGCCGCTTGACTAGCGGGGATCTCGAGCGGTACAATGAGCAGTTCTTC.

The chain recombines TRBV5-1 with TRBJ2-1, with D maybe TRBD1 (6 bases). In germline, CDR1 is SGHRS, CDR2 YFSETQ. V lost 4 bases and J 3 bases, leaving 8 bases between the germline ends. The CDR3 extends over 13 amino acids. The CDR3 nucleotides are TGCGCCAGCAGCCCGGACAGCTACAATGAGCAGTTCTTC. Residues: CASSPDSYNEQFF. Filled out from reference TRBV5-1 and TRBJ2-1, the complete variable domain reads KAGVTQTPRYLIKTRGQQVTLSCSPISGHRSVSWYQQTPGQGLQFLFEYFSETQRNKGNFPGRFSGRQFSNSRSEMNVSTLELGDSALYLCASSPDSYNEQFFGPGTRLTVL.

This clonotype has just a few counts. This rearrangement joins TRBV7-9 to TRBJ1-4; tentative D call: TRBD1 (5 bases). Trimming removed 0 bases from V and 6 bases from J, with 5 bases in between. There are 13 residues in the CDR3. The germline V gene encodes CDR1 SEHNR and CDR2 FQNEAQ (reference sequence). This CDR3 reads CASSLAGDEKLFF. The CDR3 DNA reads as TGTGCCAGCAGCTTAGCAGGGGATGAAAAACTGTTTTTT.

This clonotype was counted ten times or more. V and J are TRBV2 and TRBJ2-3; D is perhaps TRBD2 (7 bases). Germline V lookup: CDR1 SNHLY, CDR2 FYNNEI. CDR3 length: 16 residues. V dropped 4 bases and J dropped 3 bases, with 17 bases sitting between them. Here the CDR3 DNA reads TGTGCCAGCAGTGGCCCCCTGGGGGGGGCAACAGATACGCAGTATTTT. Encoded protein: CASSGPLGGATDTQYF.

This clonotype was observed at least ten times. This chain connects TRBV7-2 to TRBJ2-3; D is perhaps TRBD1 or TRBD2 (7 bases each). Germline V lookup: CDR1 SGHTA, CDR2 FQGNSA. Trimming removed 4 bases at V and 1 base at J, with 12 bases between. The CDR3 runs 15 residues. The CDR3 DNA reads TGTGCCAGCAGCTCCGGGGGGACAGGCACAGATACGCAGTATTTT. It translates to CASSSGGTGTDTQYF. The variable domain in full, with the rest retrieved from reference TRBV7-2 and TRBJ2-3, is GAGVSQSPSNKVTEKGKDVELRCDPISGHTALYWYRQSLGQGLEFLIYFQGNSAPDKSGLPSDRFSAERTGGSVSTLTIQRTQQEDSAVYLCASSSGGTGTDTQYFGPGTRLTVL.

The chain joins TRBV20-1 to TRBJ2-4, with D tentatively TRBD2 (6 bases). The CDR3 spans 15 residues. The germline V gene has CDR1 DFQATT and CDR2 SNEGSKA (reference sequence). Trimming took 6 bases from V and 6 from J, leaving 21 bases between them. This CDR3 reads CSAPEGRTRRNIQYF. The DNA of the CDR3 is TGCAGTGCCCCGGAGGGCAGGACCCGCCGAAACATTCAGTACTTC.